This entry describes one T cell receptor (beta chain). The sample originates from a study of blood T cell repertoires in COVID-19. Study summary: Specimens from acute and convalescent COVID-19 originated in the United States, Italy and Spain. PBMCs, B-cell-depleted T cells, or T cells provided the cDNA or gDNA that made up the material.

As handled by the study authors: Estimates of nucleated cell counts were drawn from the amplification of reference gene primers. The repertoire was sequenced with immunoSEQ multiplex PCR; TCRdb's copy has only in-frame clones and lacks some. V, J and clone size are those of that table, while D and trimming were read from the DNA. This table has fewer than 350,000 clones, approximately 85% appearing once. The sequence derives from a man aged 18 to 30 with active or convalescent COVID-19. Input material: peripheral blood.

The CDR3 nucleotides are TGTGCCATCAGTGTTGCTCGGACAGGCAGCTCCTACGAGCAGTACTTC. Translation: CAISVARTGSSYEQYF. The V gene is TRBV10-3, the J gene TRBJ2-7; TRBD1 matches at 7 bases. V gave up 4 bases and J gave up 0 bases; unmatched junction bases: 9. The CDR3 runs to 16 residues. The germline gives CDR1 ENHRY, CDR2 SYGVKD.